These 8 T cell receptor beta chains were all obtained from the same sample, sequenced in a study of T-cell reconstitution after alpha-beta-depleted transplantation in children. TCRbeta library preparation incorporated unique molecular identifiers. TCRdb reprocessed the PCR reads via MiXCR and lists one record per CDR3 protein. This sample has 550,000 to 800,000 distinct CDR3 sequences, with about an eighth found just once. Here the sequenced sample was PBMCs, taken before TCRalphabeta/CD19-depleted stem cell transplant. The receptors here all came from a girl under 10 years old with congenital amegakaryocytic thrombocytopenia, due to receive a stem cell transplant.

This clonotype was counted many times. This chain connects TRBV20-1 to TRBJ1-2; 7 bases are shared with TRBD1. Germline assignment: CDR1 DFQATT and CDR2 SNEGSKA (reference sequence). The CDR3 runs to 14 residues. Losses at the gene ends were 0 bases for V and 4 bases for J; bases not matched to a gene: 5. The CDR3 sequence is CSARDPRTGYGYTF. DNA for the CDR3: TGCAGTGCTAGAGACCCCCGGACAGGCTATGGCTACACCTTC.

This clonotype was seen at least ten times. This chain connects TRBV5-4 to TRBJ2-2, with TRBD2 matching over 12 bases. The length of the CDR3 is 14 residues. Germline lookup yields CDR1 SGHNT and CDR2 YYREEE (reference sequence). V lost 2 bases and J lost 9; bases outside the gene matches: 2. The CDR3 nucleotides are TGTGCCAGCAGCTTAGGACTAGCGGGAAGGGAGCTGTTTTTT. It is translated as CASSLGLAGRELFF.

This clonotype appeared many times. The chain has TRBV4-1 and TRBJ2-2, with 10 bases identical to TRBD1. Germline trimming cut 3 bases from V and 3 bases from J; bases unmatched to any gene: 4. This CDR3 comprises 16 residues. The germline V gene has CDR1 MGHRA and CDR2 YSYEKL. CDR3 sequence (DNA): TGCGCCAGCAGCCACGTGACAGGGGGCGACACCGGGGAGCTGTTTTTT. Protein: CASSHVTGGDTGELFF.

This clonotype has a count of ten or more. DNA of the CDR3: TGTGCCTGGAGTGTAAGTTTGCAGAGCACAGATACGCAGTATTTT. It translates to CAWSVSLQSTDTQYF. The chain combines TRBV30 with TRBJ2-3; D gene uncertain. Germline assignment: CDR1 GTSNPN and CDR2 SVGIG (reference sequence). The CDR3 runs to 15 residues. Trimming removed 0 bases from V and 0 bases from J, with 10 bases in between.

Notes on this clonotype: A much more abundant neighbour one base away suggests this may be a read error. The V gene is TRBV20-1, the J gene TRBJ1-1; D not certain. Germline V gives CDR1 DFQATT, CDR2 SNEGSKA (reference sequence). The CDR3 is 14 residues long. Written as DNA, the CDR3 is TGCTGTGCTAGAGATGTATGGCAGAACACTGAAGCTTTCTTT. This translates into CCARDVWQNTEAFF.

This clonotype showed up just a few times. The rearrangement joins TRBV5-1 to TRBJ2-1; D is undetermined. The ends were cut back, 1 base at V and 6 bases at J, with 14 bases in the middle. CDR1 SGHRS and CDR2 YFSETQ come from the germline V gene. The CDR3 is 15 residues long. This CDR3 is CASSLRDLVGNEQFF. CDR3 coding DNA: TGCGCCAGCAGCTTGCGCGATCTCGTGGGCAATGAGCAGTTCTTC. The full variable domain, rest sourced from reference TRBV5-1 and TRBJ2-1, is KAGVTQTPRYLIKTRGQQVTLSCSPISGHRSVSWYQQTPGQGLQFLFEYFSETQRNKGNFPGRFSGRQFSNSRSEMNVSTLELGDSALYLCASSLRDLVGNEQFFGPGTRLTVL.

As regards this clonotype: This may be a read error: a much more frequent sequence differs by one nucleotide. The V call is TRBV10-1, the J call TRBJ2-3; D remains ambiguous. The CDR3 sequence is 17 residues long. Looked up from germline, CDR1 is WNHNN and CDR2 is SYGVQD (reference sequence). CDR3 amino acids: CAISALVSQTGTDTQYF. Written as DNA, the CDR3 is TGCGCCATCAGTGCCCTAGTGAGCCAGACGGGCACAGATACGCAGTATTTT.

The J gene is TRBJ2-2, the V gene TRBV11-2; D is undetermined. Germline lookup yields CDR1 SGHAT and CDR2 FQNNGV. The V gene lost 4 bases and the J gene lost 4 bases, with 10 bases spanning the gap. This CDR3 contains 14 residues. The CDR3 DNA sequence: TGTGCCAGCAGCTCCCCCGATACCACCGGGGAGCTGTTTTTT. Translation: CASSSPDTTGELFF.